This entry is about one T cell receptor (beta chain). The target antigen is unknown. V was clipped by 2 bases and J by 7 bases, with 18 bases between them. This CDR3 comprises 15 residues. Germline assignment: CDR1 SGHNT and CDR2 YYREEE (reference sequence). Sequenced by immunoSEQ multiplex PCR; TCRdb stores in-frame clones only, minus some. Found here are about 120,000 clones, approximately 83% of them singletons; the top ten hold approximately 8.8%. These data originate in a study of T cell responses to AZD1222 COVID-19 vaccine. Whole-study findings and limits: Baseline antibody screening turned up just a handful of seropositive AZD1222 recipients. Researchers report vaccine-associated CD4 TCRs spanning spike, with dominance at 160-218 and 743-854.

The sequence was collected from an adult in good health. Sequences were derived from peripheral blood, sampled on day 0 of AZD1222 vaccination. The V and J genes are TRBV5-4 and TRBJ1-2, with a weak D call TRBD1 (6 bases). In DNA form, the CDR3 reads TGTGCCAGCAGCTTCTCTACAGGGAGAAGGAGTGGCTACACCTTC. Encoded protein: CASSFSTGRRSGYTF.